The subject of this entry is one T cell receptor (beta chain). Antigen specificity is unknown. This entry belongs to a study of T cell responses to AZD1222 COVID-19 vaccine. Here immunoSEQ multiplex PCR was the method, and the copy in TCRdb shows in-frame clones only, minus some. The data show more than 85,000 clones, 81% seen once. Study-wide findings and caveats: Donor demographics were predominantly white British with a female majority; clonal diversity may be underestimated.

The V and J ends lost 3 bases and 10 bases respectively, with 13 bases between them. CDR3 size: 14 residues. CDR1 and CDR2 (germline): MNHEY, SVGAGI. The chain joins TRBV6-5 to TRBJ1-6; TRBD1 might be the D (5 bases). The sample was peripheral blood, taken on day 0 of AZD1222 vaccination. The clonotype originates from an adult in good health. CDR3 sequence (DNA): TGTGCCAGCAGTTATGCGGGAGGGGAATCACCCCTCCACTTT. Translated, it gives CASSYAGGESPLHF.